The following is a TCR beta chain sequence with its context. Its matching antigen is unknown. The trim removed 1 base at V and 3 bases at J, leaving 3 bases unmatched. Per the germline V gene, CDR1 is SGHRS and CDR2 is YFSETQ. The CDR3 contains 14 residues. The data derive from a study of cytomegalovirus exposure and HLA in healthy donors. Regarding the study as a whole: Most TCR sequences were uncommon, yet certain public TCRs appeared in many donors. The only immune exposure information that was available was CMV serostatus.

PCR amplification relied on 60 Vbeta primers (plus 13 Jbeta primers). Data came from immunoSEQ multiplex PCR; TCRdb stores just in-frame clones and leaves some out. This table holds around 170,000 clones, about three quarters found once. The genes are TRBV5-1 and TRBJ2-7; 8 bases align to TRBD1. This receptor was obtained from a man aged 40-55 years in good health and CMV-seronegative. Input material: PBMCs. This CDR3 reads CASSLTGTGYEQYF. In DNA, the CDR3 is TGCGCCAGCAGCTTGACGGGGACAGGCTACGAGCAGTACTTC.